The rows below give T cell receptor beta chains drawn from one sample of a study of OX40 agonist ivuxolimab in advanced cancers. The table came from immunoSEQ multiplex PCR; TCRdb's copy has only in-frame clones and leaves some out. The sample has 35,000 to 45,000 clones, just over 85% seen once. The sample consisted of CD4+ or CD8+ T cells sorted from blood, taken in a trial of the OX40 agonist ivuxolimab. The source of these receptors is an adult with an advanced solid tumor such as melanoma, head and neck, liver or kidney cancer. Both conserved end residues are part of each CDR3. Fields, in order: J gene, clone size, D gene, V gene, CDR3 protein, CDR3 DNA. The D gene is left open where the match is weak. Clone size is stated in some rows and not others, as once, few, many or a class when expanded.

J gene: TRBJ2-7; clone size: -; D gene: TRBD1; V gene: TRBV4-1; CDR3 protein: CASSQGTGSIEQYF; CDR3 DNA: TGCGCCAGCAGCCAAGGGACAGGATCCATCGAGCAGTACTTC
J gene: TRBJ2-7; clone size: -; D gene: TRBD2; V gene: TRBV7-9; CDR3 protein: CASSLVTSGASYEQYF; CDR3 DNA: TGTGCCAGCAGCTTAGTGACTAGCGGGGCCTCCTACGAGCAGTACTTC
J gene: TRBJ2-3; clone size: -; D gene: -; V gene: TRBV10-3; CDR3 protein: CAISSADTQYF; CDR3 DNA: TGTGCCATCAGTTCAGCAGATACGCAGTATTTT
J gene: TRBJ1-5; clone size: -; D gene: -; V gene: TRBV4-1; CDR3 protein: CASSQGLSNQPQHF; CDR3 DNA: TGCGCCAGCAGCCAAGGACTGAGCAATCAGCCCCAGCATTTT
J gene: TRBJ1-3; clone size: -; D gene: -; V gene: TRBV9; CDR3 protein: CASSDTTGNTIYF; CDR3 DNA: TGTGCCAGCAGCGATACAACGGGAAACACCATATATTTT
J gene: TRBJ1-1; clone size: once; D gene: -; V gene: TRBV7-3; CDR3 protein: CASSLGENTEAFF; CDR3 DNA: TGTGCCAGCAGCTTAGGGGAAAACACTGAAGCTTTCTTT
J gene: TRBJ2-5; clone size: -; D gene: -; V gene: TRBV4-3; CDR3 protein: CASSQEWGLQETQYF; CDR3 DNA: TGCGCCAGCAGCCAAGAATGGGGGCTCCAAGAGACCCAGTACTTC
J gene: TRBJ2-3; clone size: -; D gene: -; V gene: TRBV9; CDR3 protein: CASSVGGDTQYF; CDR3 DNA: TGTGCCAGCAGCGTAGGAGGAGATACGCAGTATTTT
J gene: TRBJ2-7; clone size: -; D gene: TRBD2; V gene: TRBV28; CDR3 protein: CASSHGLAGVKGWYEQYF; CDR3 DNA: TGTGCCAGCAGTCACGGACTAGCGGGGGTAAAGGGGTGGTACGAGCAGTACTTC
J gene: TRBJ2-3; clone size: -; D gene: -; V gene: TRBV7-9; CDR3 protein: CASSPPRQTFTTDTQYF; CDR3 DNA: TGTGCCAGCAGCCCTCCCCGACAGACGTTTACCACAGATACGCAGTATTTT
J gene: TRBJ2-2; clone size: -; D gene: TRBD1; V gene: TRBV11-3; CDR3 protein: CASSSRDRDGELFF; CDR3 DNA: TGTGCCAGCAGCAGCCGGGACAGGGACGGGGAGCTGTTTTTT
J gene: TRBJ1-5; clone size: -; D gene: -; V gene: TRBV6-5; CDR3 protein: CASSLWADSNQPQHF; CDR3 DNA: TGTGCCAGCAGCCTCTGGGCGGATAGCAATCAGCCCCAGCATTTT
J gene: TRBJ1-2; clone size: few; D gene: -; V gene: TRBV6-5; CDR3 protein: CASSYSNSNFLGYTF; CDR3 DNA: TGTGCCAGCAGTTACTCCAACAGTAATTTCCTCGGCTACACCTTC
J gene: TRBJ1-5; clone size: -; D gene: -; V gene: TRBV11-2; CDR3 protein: CASSRQVDQPQHF; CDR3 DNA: TGTGCCAGCAGCCGACAGGTGGATCAGCCCCAGCATTTT
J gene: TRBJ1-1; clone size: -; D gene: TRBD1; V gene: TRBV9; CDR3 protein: CASSVEGTGGTEAFF; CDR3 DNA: TGTGCCAGCAGCGTAGAAGGGACAGGCGGCACTGAAGCTTTCTTT
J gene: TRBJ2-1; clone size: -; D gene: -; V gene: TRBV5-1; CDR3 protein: CASSLEGTWTDNEQFF; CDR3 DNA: TGCGCCAGCAGCTTGGAAGGGACATGGACCGACAATGAGCAGTTCTTC
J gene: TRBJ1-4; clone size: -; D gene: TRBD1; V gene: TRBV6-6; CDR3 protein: CASSYTQGSEKLFF; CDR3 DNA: TGTGCCAGCAGTTACACACAGGGGAGTGAAAAACTGTTTTTT
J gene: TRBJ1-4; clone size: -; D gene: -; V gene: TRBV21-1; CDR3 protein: CASCSTRGYNEKLFF; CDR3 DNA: TGTGCCAGCTGCTCTACTCGGGGATATAATGAAAAACTGTTTTTT
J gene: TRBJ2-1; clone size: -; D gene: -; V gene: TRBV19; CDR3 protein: CASSVGPYNEQFF; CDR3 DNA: TGTGCCAGTAGTGTCGGACCCTACAATGAGCAGTTCTTC
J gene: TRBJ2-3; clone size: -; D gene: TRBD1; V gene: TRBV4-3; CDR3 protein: CASSQDTGQGISTDTQYF; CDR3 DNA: TGCGCCAGCAGCCAAGATACGGGACAGGGCATTAGCACAGATACGCAGTATTTT
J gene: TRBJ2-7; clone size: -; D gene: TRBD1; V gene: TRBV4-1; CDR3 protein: CASSRQGAREQYF; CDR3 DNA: TGCGCCAGCAGCCGACAGGGGGCTCGGGAGCAGTACTTC
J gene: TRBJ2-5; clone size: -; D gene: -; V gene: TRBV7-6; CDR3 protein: CASSQYRDQETQYF; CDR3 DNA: TGTGCCAGCAGCCAATACAGGGACCAAGAGACCCAGTACTTC
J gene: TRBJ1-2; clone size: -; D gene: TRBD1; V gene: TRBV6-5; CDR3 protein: CASRPRQGVSGYTF; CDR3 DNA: TGTGCCAGCAGACCCCGACAGGGGGTTAGCGGCTACACCTTC
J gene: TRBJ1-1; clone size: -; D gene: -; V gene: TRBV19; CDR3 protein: CASKGVIGNTEAFF; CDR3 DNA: TGTGCCAGTAAAGGGGTTATAGGGAACACTGAAGCTTTCTTT
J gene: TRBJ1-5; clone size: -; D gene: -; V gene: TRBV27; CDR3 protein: CASGPTGSNQPQHF; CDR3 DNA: TGTGCCAGCGGGCCGACCGGGAGCAATCAGCCCCAGCATTTT
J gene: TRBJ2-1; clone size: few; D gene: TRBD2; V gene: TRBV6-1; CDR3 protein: CASSEAGGGAGNEQFF; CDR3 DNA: TGTGCCAGCAGTGAAGCAGGCGGGGGGGCTGGCAATGAGCAGTTCTTC
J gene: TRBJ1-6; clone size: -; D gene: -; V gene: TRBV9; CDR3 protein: CASSDEYNSPLHF; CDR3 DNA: TGTGCCAGCAGCGACGAATATAATTCACCCCTCCACTTT
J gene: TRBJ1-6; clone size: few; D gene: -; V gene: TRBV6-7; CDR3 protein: CASSYSGGYNSPLHF; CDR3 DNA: TGTGCCAGCAGTTACTCGGGGGGTTATAATTCACCCCTCCACTTT
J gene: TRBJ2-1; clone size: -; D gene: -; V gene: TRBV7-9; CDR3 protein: CASSLQGLGPNEQFF; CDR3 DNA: TGTGCCAGCAGCCTACAGGGCCTGGGCCCCAATGAGCAGTTCTTC
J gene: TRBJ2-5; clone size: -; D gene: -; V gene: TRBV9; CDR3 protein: CASSVGGGQETQYF; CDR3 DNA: TGTGCCAGCAGCGTAGGGGGTGGACAAGAGACCCAGTACTTC
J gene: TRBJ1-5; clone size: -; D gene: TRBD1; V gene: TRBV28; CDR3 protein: CASSWGQGNQPQHF; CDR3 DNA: TGTGCCAGCAGTTGGGGACAGGGGAATCAGCCCCAGCATTTT
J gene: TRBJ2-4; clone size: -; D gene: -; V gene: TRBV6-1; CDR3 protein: CASKGSSKNIQYF; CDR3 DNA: TGTGCCAGCAAGGGCAGTTCCAAAAACATTCAGTACTTC
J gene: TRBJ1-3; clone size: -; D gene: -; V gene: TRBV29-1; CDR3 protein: CSVTAGSGNTIYF; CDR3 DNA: TGCAGCGTTACTGCTGGGTCTGGAAACACCATATATTTT
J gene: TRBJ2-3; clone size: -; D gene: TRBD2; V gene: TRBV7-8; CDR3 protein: CASSLGLAGMDTQYF; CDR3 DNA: TGTGCCAGCAGCTTAGGCCTAGCGGGGATGGATACGCAGTATTTT
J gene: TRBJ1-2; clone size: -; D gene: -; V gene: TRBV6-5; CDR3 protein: CASSYFLTGGYTF; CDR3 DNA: TGTGCCAGCAGTTACTTCCTGACCGGTGGCTACACCTTC
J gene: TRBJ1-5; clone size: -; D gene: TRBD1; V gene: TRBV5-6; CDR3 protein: CASSFGTGYNQPQHF; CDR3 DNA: TGTGCCAGCAGTTTCGGGACAGGATACAATCAGCCCCAGCATTTT
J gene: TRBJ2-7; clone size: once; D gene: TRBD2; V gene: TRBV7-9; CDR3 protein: CASSPTGLAGARGSEQYF; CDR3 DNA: TGTGCCAGCAGCCCAACCGGACTAGCGGGGGCCCGGGGTTCCGAGCAGTACTTC
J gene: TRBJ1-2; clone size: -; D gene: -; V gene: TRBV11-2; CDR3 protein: CASSYGTLNYGYTF; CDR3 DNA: TGTGCCAGCAGCTATGGGACACTTAACTATGGCTACACCTTC
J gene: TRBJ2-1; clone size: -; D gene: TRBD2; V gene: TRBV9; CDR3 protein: CASSVQGGEQFF; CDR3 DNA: TGTGCCAGCAGCGTACAGGGAGGGGAGCAGTTCTTC
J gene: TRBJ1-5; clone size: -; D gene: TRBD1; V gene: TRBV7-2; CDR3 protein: CASSLGQGAPNQPQHF; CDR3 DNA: TGTGCCAGCAGCTTAGGGCAGGGGGCCCCTAATCAGCCCCAGCATTTT
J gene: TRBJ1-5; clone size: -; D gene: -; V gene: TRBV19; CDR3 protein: CASSSRGTSNQPQHF; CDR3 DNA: TGTGCCAGTAGTAGCAGGGGTACGAGCAATCAGCCCCAGCATTTT
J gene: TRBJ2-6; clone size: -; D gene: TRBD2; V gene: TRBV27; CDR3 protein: CASSLRGSGGTSSGANVLTF; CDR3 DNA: TGTGCCAGCAGTTTAAGGGGAAGCGGGGGGACTAGCTCTGGGGCCAACGTCCTGACTTTC